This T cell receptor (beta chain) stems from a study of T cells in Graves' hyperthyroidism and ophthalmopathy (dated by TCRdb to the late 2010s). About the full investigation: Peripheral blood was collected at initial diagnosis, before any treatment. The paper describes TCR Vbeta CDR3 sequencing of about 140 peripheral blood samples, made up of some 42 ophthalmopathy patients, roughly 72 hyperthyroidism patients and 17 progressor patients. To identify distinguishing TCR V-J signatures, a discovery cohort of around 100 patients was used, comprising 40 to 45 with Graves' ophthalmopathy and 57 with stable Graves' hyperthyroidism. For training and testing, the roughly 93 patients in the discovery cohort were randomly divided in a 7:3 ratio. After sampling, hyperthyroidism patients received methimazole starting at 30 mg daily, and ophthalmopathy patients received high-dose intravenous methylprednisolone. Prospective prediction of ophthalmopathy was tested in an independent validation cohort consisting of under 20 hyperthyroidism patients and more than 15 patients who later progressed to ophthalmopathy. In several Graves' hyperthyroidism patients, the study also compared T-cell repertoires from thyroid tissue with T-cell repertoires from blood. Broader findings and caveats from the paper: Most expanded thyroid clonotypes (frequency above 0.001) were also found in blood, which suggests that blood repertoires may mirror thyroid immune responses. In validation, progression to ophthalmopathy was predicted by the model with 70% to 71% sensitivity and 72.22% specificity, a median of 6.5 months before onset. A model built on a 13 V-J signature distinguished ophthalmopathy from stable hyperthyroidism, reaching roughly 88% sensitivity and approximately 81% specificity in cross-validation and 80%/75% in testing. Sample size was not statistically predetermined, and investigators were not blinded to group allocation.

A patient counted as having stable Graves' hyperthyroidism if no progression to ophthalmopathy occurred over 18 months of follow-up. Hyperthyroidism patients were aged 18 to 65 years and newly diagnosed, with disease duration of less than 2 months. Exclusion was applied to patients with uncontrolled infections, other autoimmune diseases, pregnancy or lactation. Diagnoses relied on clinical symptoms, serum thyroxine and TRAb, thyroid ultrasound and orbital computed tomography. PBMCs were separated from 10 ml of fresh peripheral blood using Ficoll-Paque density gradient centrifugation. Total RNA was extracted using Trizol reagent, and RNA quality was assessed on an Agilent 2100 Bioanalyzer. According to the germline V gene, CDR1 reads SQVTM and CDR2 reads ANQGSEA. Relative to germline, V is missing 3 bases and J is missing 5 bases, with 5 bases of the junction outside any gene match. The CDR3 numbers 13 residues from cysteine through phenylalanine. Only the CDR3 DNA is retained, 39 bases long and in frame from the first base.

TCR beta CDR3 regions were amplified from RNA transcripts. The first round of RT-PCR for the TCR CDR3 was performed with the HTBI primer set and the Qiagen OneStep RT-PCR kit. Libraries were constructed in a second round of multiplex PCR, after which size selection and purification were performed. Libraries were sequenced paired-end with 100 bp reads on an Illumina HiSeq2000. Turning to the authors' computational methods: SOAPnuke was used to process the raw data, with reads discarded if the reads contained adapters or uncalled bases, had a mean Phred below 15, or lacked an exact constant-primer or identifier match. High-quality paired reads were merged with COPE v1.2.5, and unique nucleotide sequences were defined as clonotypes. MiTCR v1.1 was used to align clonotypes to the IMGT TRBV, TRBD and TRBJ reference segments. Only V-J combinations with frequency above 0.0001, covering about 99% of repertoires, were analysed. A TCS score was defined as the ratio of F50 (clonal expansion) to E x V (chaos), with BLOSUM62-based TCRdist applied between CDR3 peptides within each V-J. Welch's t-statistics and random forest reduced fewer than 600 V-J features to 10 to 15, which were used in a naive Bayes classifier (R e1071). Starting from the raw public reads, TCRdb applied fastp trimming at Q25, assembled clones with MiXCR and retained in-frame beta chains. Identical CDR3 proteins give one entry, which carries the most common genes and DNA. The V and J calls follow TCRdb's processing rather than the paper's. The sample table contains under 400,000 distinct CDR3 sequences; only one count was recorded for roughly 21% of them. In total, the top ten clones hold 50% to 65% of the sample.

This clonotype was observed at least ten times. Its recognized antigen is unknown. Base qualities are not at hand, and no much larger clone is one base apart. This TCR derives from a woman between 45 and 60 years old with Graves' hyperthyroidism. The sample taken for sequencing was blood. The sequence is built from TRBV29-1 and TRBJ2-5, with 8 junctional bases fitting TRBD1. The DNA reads TGCAGCGTTGAGACAGGGGATCGGGAGACCCAGTACTTC. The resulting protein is CSVETGDRETQYF.